This T cell receptor beta chain was observed in a study of CD8+ T cells in alopecia areata. With 3 bases removed from V and 1 base from J, the gap between germline ends came to 11 bases. The CDR3 is 15 amino acids. The germline CDR1 and CDR2 sequences are MGHRA and YSYEKL. RNA extraction was followed by reverse transcription into cDNA, which acted as the sequencing template. Clones were sequenced by immunoSEQ multiplex PCR, and TCRdb holds only the in-frame ones, with some missing. Counted here are 160,000 or so clones, roughly 66% occurring once; the ten biggest clones make up over 10%. This clone showed up just a few times.

The sequenced sample was CD8+ T cells sorted from blood, obtained at week 0. The clonotype was recovered from a human donor with alopecia areata. V is TRBV4-1 and J is TRBJ2-3, with D maybe TRBD1 (5 bases). DNA of the CDR3: TGCGCCAGCAGCCAGGGGTGGGGCGGCACAGATACGCAGTATTTT. Translation gives CASSQGWGGTDTQYF.